What follows is one T cell receptor beta chain and its context. The antigen remains unidentified. This sample is drawn from a study of shared clonotypes between healthy human individuals. Repertoires were generated with immunoSEQ multiplex PCR, while TCRdb's copy carries only in-frame clones and drops some. The sample has under 300,000 clones, about 65% seen once. Broader study findings: Across subsets, estimated richness was generally greater for naive than for memory populations. The donor pool, a small one, limited the genetic and exposure-history diversity represented. A reduction in generation probabilities was seen for non-shared clonotypes relative to those shared by all four donors.

Germline values: CDR1 SEHNR, CDR2 FQNEAQ (reference sequence). The CDR3 loop spans 15 amino acids. V was pared by 4 bases and J by 2 bases, with 12 bases between. This TCR came from a man under 40 in good health. Input material: memory CD4+ T cells sorted from blood. Stated subset: CD45RA-negative fraction. The chain uses TRBV7-9 and TRBJ2-1; D may be TRBD2 (6 bases). The CDR3, as DNA: TGTGCCAGCAGCTCCCCGGCGGGGACCTACAATGAGCAGTTCTTC. This translates into CASSSPAGTYNEQFF.